This T cell receptor beta chain was documented in a study of blood T cells in healthy people across ages. The CDR3 extends over 12 amino acids. From germline, CDR1 is DFQATT and CDR2 SNEGSKA (reference sequence). V lost 5 bases and J 3 bases, leaving 10 bases between the germline ends. The study's findings and limits: Whereas aged donors had fewer naive CD4+ cells, long-lived donors had more of them and higher diversity. Unknown CMV status may confound age-related changes in expanded clones. Calculation of diversity from one million T cells yielded estimates considered to be underestimates.

Comments on this clonotype: Its antigen is undetermined.

The authors ran a second PCR of roughly 6 to 12 cycles using a sample-barcoded 5' primer and a J-beta primer mix. Tags on each cDNA molecule came from a template-switch adaptor with 12 random nucleotides. Each CDR3 protein is one row after TCRdb ran MiXCR on the 5' RACE reads. Of roughly 1,700,000 distinct CDR3 sequences detected, roughly 27% appear once; the ten largest clones hold approximately 7.7%. Sequencing was performed on blood. V and J are TRBV20-1 and TRBJ1-1; D call uncertain. The sequence derives from a woman in her thirties in good health. This chain's CDR3 is CSAGRTDTEAFF. As DNA, the CDR3 is TGCAGTGCTGGACGGACTGACACTGAAGCTTTCTTT.